This is a list of T cell receptor beta chains from one sample in a study of blood T cells in healthy people across ages. TCRdb used MiXCR to reprocess the 5' RACE reads, holding one entry per CDR3 protein. Here the sample spans 750,000 to 950,000 distinct CDR3 sequences, about 26% being singletons. This same sample was also part of a study on T cells of mothers and their children.

Material for sequencing was blood. These TCRs come from a boy aged 5-17 years in good health. Both conserved end residues are part of each CDR3. The D gene is left open where the match is weak. Size tells how often a clone was seen (once, few, many) or the class of an expanded clone, and some rows leave it out.

j_call v_call d_call clone_size cdr3_aa cdr3_nt
TRBJ2-7 TRBV20-1 NA NA CSARSTNSYEQYF TGCAGTGCTAGATCGACCAACTCCTACGAGCAGTACTTC
TRBJ2-4 TRBV29-1 TRBD1 NA CSVGQGSAKNIQYF TGCAGCGTAGGACAGGGATCAGCCAAAAACATTCAGTACTTC
TRBJ2-7 TRBV20-1 TRBD2 many CSARTSGGGDEQYF TGCAGTGCCAGGACTAGCGGGGGGGGAGACGAGCAGTACTTC
TRBJ2-5 TRBV10-3 NA few CASTGYGETGQYF TGTGCCAGCACCGGGTACGGGGAAACCGGGCAGTACTTC
TRBJ1-2 TRBV5-4 NA NA CASSYSGGVGGYTF TGTGCCAGCAGCTACAGCGGAGGGGTGGGTGGCTACACCTTC
TRBJ2-1 TRBV5-1 TRBD2 many CASSLVAGDYNEQFF TGCGCCAGCAGCTTGGTTGCGGGGGACTACAATGAGCAGTTCTTC
TRBJ2-7 TRBV5-1 TRBD2 NA CASSPTAGGSYEQYF TGCGCCAGCAGCCCGACGGCGGGGGGATCCTACGAGCAGTACTTC
TRBJ2-3 TRBV5-1 NA NA CASSPTVLGTDTQYF TGCGCCAGCAGCCCGACAGTCCTGGGCACAGATACGCAGTATTTT
TRBJ2-7 TRBV5-1 NA NA CASSLVPDSYEQYF TGTGCCAGCAGCTTAGTGCCAGACTCCTACGAGCAGTACTTC
TRBJ2-4 TRBV12-3/TRBV12-4 NA NA CASSFGRPGSIAKNIQYF TGTGCCAGCAGTTTTGGTCGTCCAGGGTCCATAGCCAAAAACATTCAGTACTTC
TRBJ2-5 TRBV29-1 NA few CSVTGQLGHQETQYF TGCAGCGTAACCGGACAGTTGGGGCATCAAGAGACCCAGTACTTC
TRBJ1-4 TRBV11-2 NA NA CASSLEPGRILEKLLF TGTGCCAGCAGCTTAGAGCCGGGACGGATACTTGAAAAACTGCTTTTT
TRBJ2-5 TRBV10-3 TRBD1 NA CATTTGDQETQYF TGTGCCACCACGACAGGGGATCAAGAGACCCAGTACTTC
TRBJ2-7 TRBV28 TRBD2 NA CASSSRGTSAHYEQYF TGTGCCAGCAGTTCCCGAGGGACTAGCGCCCACTACGAGCAGTACTTC
TRBJ2-3 TRBV5-1 NA few CASSFAGGLDTQYF TGCGCCAGCAGCTTCGCAGGGGGGTTGGATACGCAGTATTTT
TRBJ2-7 TRBV9 NA few CASSVGVGYEQYF TGTGCCAGCAGCGTAGGGGTGGGTTACGAGCAGTACTTC
TRBJ1-1 TRBV15 NA few CATSRGPREGKNTEAFF TGTGCCACCAGCAGAGGCCCTCGGGAGGGCAAGAACACTGAAGCTTTCTTT
TRBJ2-7 TRBV29-1 NA few CSASGTFSYEQYF TGCAGCGCCTCCGGGACATTCTCCTACGAGCAGTACTTC
TRBJ2-7 TRBV13 NA NA CASSLTNYEQYF TGTGCCAGCAGCTTAACCAACTACGAGCAGTACTTC
TRBJ1-1 TRBV7-8 NA few CASSGWGLSNTEAFF TGTGCCAGCAGCGGATGGGGACTAAGCAACACTGAAGCTTTCTTT
TRBJ2-1 TRBV6-5 NA few CASTPTSLVGEQFF TGTGCCAGCACCCCGACCAGCCTGGTCGGTGAGCAGTTCTTC
TRBJ1-3 TRBV12-3/TRBV12-4 NA NA CASSEDSSGNTIYF TGTGCCAGCAGTGAAGACAGCTCTGGAAACACCATATATTTT
TRBJ1-4 TRBV7-9 NA few CASSLEFTVSARWEKLFF TGTGCCAGCAGCTTAGAATTCACGGTCTCAGCTCGGTGGGAAAAACTGTTTTTT
TRBJ2-7 TRBV27 NA NA CASRRGASGTLSHEQYF TGTGCCAGCCGAAGGGGGGCTAGCGGTACCCTCTCGCACGAGCAGTACTTC
TRBJ1-2 TRBV29-1 TRBD1 NA CSAGQAVSGYTF TGCAGCGCGGGACAGGCGGTGAGTGGCTACACCTTC
TRBJ2-5 TRBV7-9 NA few CASSLRQEVGTQYF TGTGCCAGCAGCTTACGACAGGAGGTTGGGACCCAGTACTTC
TRBJ2-3 TRBV7-2 NA NA CASSLAEITDTQCF TGTGCCAGCAGCTTAGCGGAGATCACAGATACGCAGTGTTTT
TRBJ1-1 TRBV7-3 TRBD1 few CASSSGQGGKGAFF TGTGCCAGCAGCTCGGGACAGGGGGGTAAGGGAGCTTTCTTT
TRBJ2-1 TRBV7-2 TRBD2 few CAGSLAGHQFF TGTGCCGGCAGCTTAGCGGGGCATCAGTTCTTC
TRBJ2-7 TRBV6-6 TRBD1 many CASRHTGDGGMGYEQYF TGTGCCAGCAGGCACACAGGGGACGGTGGGATGGGCTACGAGCAGTACTTC
TRBJ1-4 TRBV18 TRBD1 few CASSPGRDRDEKLFF TGTGCCAGCTCACCAGGCCGGGACAGAGATGAAAAACTGTTTTTT
TRBJ2-5 TRBV27 NA NA CASSTPTHQETQYF TGTGCCAGCAGTACCCCTACCCACCAAGAGACCCAGTACTTC
TRBJ2-5 TRBV20-1 NA many CSARIQETQYF TGCAGTGCTAGGATTCAAGAGACCCAGTACTTC
TRBJ2-5 TRBV6-2/TRBV6-3 TRBD2 NA CASSFGLALQETQYF TGTGCCAGCAGTTTCGGACTAGCGCTCCAAGAGACCCAGTACTTC
TRBJ2-2 TRBV5-1 NA NA CASSEPGINTGELFF TGCGCCAGCAGCGAACCGGGCATAAACACCGGGGAGCTGTTTTTT
TRBJ1-1 TRBV7-9 NA NA CASSIGGEAFF TGTGCCAGCTCTATCGGGGGGGAAGCTTTCTTT
TRBJ2-7 TRBV12-3/TRBV12-4 TRBD1 few CASSPEGGPYEQYF TGTGCCAGCAGTCCCGAAGGGGGCCCCTACGAGCAGTACTTC
TRBJ2-5 TRBV7-9 NA few CASSGPLGPVFF TGTGCCAGCAGCGGCCCCCTGGGTCCTGTGTTCTTC
TRBJ2-5 TRBV2 NA few CASSAQTQYF TGTGCCAGCAGTGCCCAGACCCAGTACTTC
TRBJ1-3 TRBV7-9 NA few CASSLAQHGNSGNTIYF TGTGCCAGCAGCTTAGCGCAACACGGGAACTCTGGAAACACCATATATTTT
TRBJ2-3 TRBV7-9 NA NA CASSSTFGGTTDTQYF TGTGCCAGCAGCTCCACCTTTGGGGGGACGACGGATACGCAGTATTTT
TRBJ2-1 TRBV7-9 NA few CASSSRLADNEQFF TGTGCCAGCAGCTCCCGGCTGGCAGACAATGAGCAGTTCTTC
TRBJ2-7 TRBV20-1 NA NA CSATTRPEGEQYF TGCAGTGCTACGACAAGACCTGAGGGCGAGCAGTACTTC
TRBJ2-7 TRBV20-1 NA NA CSARVGPLIDEQYF TGCAGTGCTAGAGTAGGCCCATTGATCGACGAGCAGTACTTC
TRBJ2-1 TRBV13 NA NA CASSLNLGARQSNEQFF TGTGCCAGCAGCTTAAACTTGGGGGCCCGACAGTCCAATGAGCAGTTCTTC
TRBJ2-1 TRBV2 NA few CASSNRDPQFF TGTGCCAGCAGCAACCGGGACCCGCAGTTCTTC
TRBJ1-5 TRBV2 NA few CASSTFGGGSQPQHF TGTGCCAGCAGTACGTTTGGGGGGGGTTCTCAGCCCCAGCATTTT
TRBJ2-3 TRBV6-1 TRBD1 NA CASKDRGPFDTQYF TGTGCCAGCAAGGACAGGGGCCCATTTGATACGCAGTATTTT
TRBJ1-1 TRBV20-1 TRBD1 NA CSANPGTEKAFF TGCAGTGCTAACCCCGGGACAGAGAAAGCTTTCTTT
TRBJ2-1 TRBV4-1 TRBD2 NA CASSQEGGGYYNEQFF TGCGCCAGCAGCCAAGAGGGCGGGGGGTACTACAATGAGCAGTTCTTC
TRBJ2-5 TRBV5-1 TRBD2 few CASRPWTSGETQYF TGCGCCAGCAGACCATGGACTAGCGGGGAGACCCAGTACTTC
TRBJ2-2 TRBV20-1 NA few CSARGYRDTGELFF TGCAGTGCTAGAGGCTACAGGGACACCGGGGAGCTGTTTTTT
TRBJ1-2 TRBV6-5 NA many CASSSGERGYTF TGTGCCAGCAGTTCAGGGGAACGTGGCTACACCTTC
TRBJ2-5 TRBV20-1 NA NA CSAESPGRYQETQYF TGCAGTGCCGAGTCCCCGGGCAGGTATCAAGAGACCCAGTACTTC
TRBJ2-1 TRBV9 TRBD2 NA CASSVGTSVRDEQFF TGCGCCAGCAGCGTAGGGACTAGCGTAAGGGATGAGCAGTTCTTC
TRBJ2-4 TRBV6-6 NA NA CASDPRLRLAKNIQYF TGTGCCAGCGACCCTCGGCTCAGACTAGCCAAAAACATTCAGTACTTC
TRBJ2-2 TRBV20-1 NA NA CSARDLAAGELFF TGCAGTGCTAGAGATCTGGCGGCCGGGGAGCTGTTTTTT
TRBJ1-5 TRBV19 NA NA CASSMDSFSNQPQHF TGTGCCAGTAGTATGGATTCCTTTAGCAATCAGCCCCAGCATTTT